The TCR beta chain described here comes from a study of cytomegalovirus exposure and HLA in healthy donors. Study-level information: The Caucasian-associated ancestry cluster held less than 85% of 350 to 450 genotyped donors. Study-level results: More than 15,000 TCR beta sequences were associated with HLA alleles at 0.05 false discovery rate in a later analysis.

With respect to this clone: Antigen: not known.

PCR employed 60 Vbeta and 13 Jbeta primers. In the authors' methods: Approximately 78 million unique TCR beta chains, roughly 11 million of them shared, were counted by a later analysis. TCRdb's table, derived via immunoSEQ multiplex PCR, lists solely in-frame clones and lacks some. V, J and clone size were drawn from that table, and D and trimming were deduced from the DNA. The sample includes 75,000 to 90,000 clones, about 81% of them seen just once. CDR3 length: 15 amino acids. V lost 8 bases and J lost 3; bases outside the gene matches: 9. In germline, CDR1 is LGHNA, CDR2 YSLEER. The V gene is TRBV4-3, the J gene TRBJ2-2; 7 bases are shared with TRBD1. Sequences were obtained from PBMCs. This receptor was obtained from a woman aged 40 to 50 in good health and CMV-seropositive. CDR3 in amino acids: CASGAGGGYTGELFF. Written as DNA, the CDR3 is TGCGCCAGCGGGGCAGGGGGTGGTTACACCGGGGAGCTGTTTTTT.